The rows below give T cell receptor beta chains drawn from one sample of a study of OX40 agonist ivuxolimab in advanced cancers. Here immunoSEQ multiplex PCR was the method, and the copy in TCRdb shows in-frame clones only, minus some. Of about 98,000 clones listed, around 88% are singletons. The sample was CD4+ or CD8+ T cells sorted from blood, taken in a trial of the OX40 agonist ivuxolimab. These receptors came from an adult with an advanced solid tumor such as melanoma, head and neck, liver or kidney cancer. Both conserved end residues are trimmed from each CDR3. Each record gives: J gene, D gene, V gene, CDR3 protein. The D gene is left open where the match is weak.

>TRBJ2-7|.|TRBV7-2
ASSLNLHYEQY
>TRBJ1-4|TRBD1|TRBV29-1
SVLGGTGVEKLF
>TRBJ2-5|.|TRBV7-9
ASSLSETQY
>TRBJ1-5|.|TRBV7-2
ASSLDNQPQH
>TRBJ2-1|.|TRBV28
ASSPRGEQF
>TRBJ1-3|TRBD1|TRBV18
ASSLGTVSSGNTIY
>TRBJ1-5|.|TRBV28
ASSLAESLPQPQH
>TRBJ1-2|TRBD1|TRBV6-5
ASQETGVLNGYT
>TRBJ1-1|TRBD1|TRBV2
ASSSGTGVPMNTEAF
>TRBJ1-5|.|TRBV19
ASSDGPYSNQPQH
>TRBJ1-2|TRBD1|TRBV5-1
ASSLGQGARISYGYT
>TRBJ1-5|.|TRBV5-5
ASSQIFSNQPQH
>TRBJ2-3|TRBD2|TRBV7-3
ASSLSSGGPDTQY
>TRBJ2-5|TRBD2|TRBV7-2
ASSLGGTETQY
>TRBJ2-5|.|TRBV7-6
ASTQEGGVQETQY
>TRBJ1-1|.|TRBV7-9
ASSSLDRFYTEAF